This paragraph covers one TCR beta chain sequence. Reverse transcription of roughly 0.45 to 1 ug RNA was performed with random hexamers. TCRdb ran MiXCR on the immunoSEQ multiplex PCR reads and lists one entry per CDR3 protein. The sample includes under 200,000 distinct CDR3 sequences, roughly 92% seen only once; the top ten take approximately 0.11%. This record comes from a study of CD8 T cells in Susac syndrome. The sequenced material came from CD4+ T cells from PBMCs. This TCR came from a human donor with Susac syndrome.

The CDR3 region is CASSLASGNTIYF. The CDR3 nucleotides read TGTGCCAGCAGCTTAGCCTCTGGAAACACCATATATTTT. V gene TRBV7-9 combines with J gene TRBJ1-3, with D unclear. Germline V lookup: CDR1 SEHNR, CDR2 FQNEAQ (reference sequence). V lost 0 bases and J lost 0, with 0 bases in between. CDR3 length equals 13 residues.